The following is a TCR beta chain sequence with its context. Deletions cut 10 bases from V and 4 bases from J, with 25 bases between. Per the germline V gene, CDR1 is ENHRY and CDR2 is SYGVKD. The CDR3 extends over 16 amino acids. This sample is drawn from a study of blood T cells in healthy people across ages. Next came a second PCR, run for about 6 to 12 cycles, which used a sample-barcoded 5' primer along with a J-beta primer mix. TCRdb redid the calling of the 5' RACE reads with MiXCR, one entry per CDR3 protein. The data show about 1.1 million distinct CDR3 sequences, 35% to 40% seen once. The V call is TRBV10-3, the J call TRBJ2-5; a weak D match, TRBD1 (5 bases). This TCR derives from a man aged 18 to 29 in good health. The material sequenced was blood. Written as DNA, the CDR3 is TGTGCCACCCAAAGGGGCAGGGAAGTAGTAGGAGAGACCCAGTACTTC. This sequence encodes CATQRGREVVGETQYF.